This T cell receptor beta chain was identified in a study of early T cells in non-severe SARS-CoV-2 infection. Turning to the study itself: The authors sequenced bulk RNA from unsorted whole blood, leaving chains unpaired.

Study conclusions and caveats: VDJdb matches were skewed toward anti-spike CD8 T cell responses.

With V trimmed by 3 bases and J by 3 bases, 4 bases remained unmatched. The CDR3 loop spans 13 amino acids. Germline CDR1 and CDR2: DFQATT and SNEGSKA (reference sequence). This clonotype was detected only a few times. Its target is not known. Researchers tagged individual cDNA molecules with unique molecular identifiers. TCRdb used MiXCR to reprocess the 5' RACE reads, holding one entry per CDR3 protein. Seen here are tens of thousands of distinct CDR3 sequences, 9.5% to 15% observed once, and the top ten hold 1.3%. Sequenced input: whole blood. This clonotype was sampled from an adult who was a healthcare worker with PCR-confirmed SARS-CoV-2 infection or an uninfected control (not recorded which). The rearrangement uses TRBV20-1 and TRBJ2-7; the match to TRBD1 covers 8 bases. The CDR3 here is CSASRTGSYEQYF. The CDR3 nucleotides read TGCAGTGCTAGTAGGACAGGGAGCTACGAGCAGTACTTC.